The rows below give T cell receptor beta chains drawn from one sample of a study of T cells in Graves' hyperthyroidism and ophthalmopathy. In TCRdb, the multiplex PCR reads were re-called with MiXCR into one record per CDR3 protein. The sample yields 350,000 to 400,000 distinct CDR3 sequences, approximately 19% seen once. The source material was blood. The receptors originated from a young woman with Graves' hyperthyroidism. Both conserved end residues are part of each CDR3. Fields, in order: J gene, clone size, D gene, V gene, CDR3 protein, CDR3 DNA. A D gene is named only where the DNA matches it firmly. Clone size is stated in some rows and not others, as once, few, many or a class when expanded.

TRBJ2-5 | NA | NA | TRBV5-1 | CASDSGAQETQYF | TGCGCCAGCGACTCGGGGGCACAAGAGACCCAGTACTTC
TRBJ1-5 | NA | NA | TRBV28 | CASRTLGPRAQHF | TGTGCCAGCAGAACCCTTGGGCCGCGGGCCCAGCATTTT
TRBJ2-7 | once | TRBD2 | TRBV6-4 | CASSPARGASGGALYRDEQYF | TGTGCCAGCAGTCCCGCCCGGGGCGCTAGCGGGGGGGCACTATACAGGGACGAGCAGTACTTC
TRBJ2-7 | many | NA | TRBV7-9 | CASSTVTYEQYF | TGTGCCAGCAGCACAGTTACCTACGAGCAGTACTTC
TRBJ2-7 | many | NA | TRBV30 | CAWTPGDYEQYF | TGTGCCTGGACTCCGGGAGACTACGAGCAGTACTTC
TRBJ2-4 | many | TRBD1 | TRBV12-3/TRBV12-4 | CASRLTGESIKYF | TGTGCCAGCCGCCTCACAGGGGAGAGCATTAAGTACTTC
TRBJ1-3 | many | NA | TRBV12-5 | CASGLVLGNDSGNTIYF | TGTGCTAGTGGTTTGGTACTGGGTAACGACTCTGGAAACACCATATATTTT
TRBJ1-2 | many | NA | TRBV27 | CASSRAGNYGYTF | TGTGCCAGCAGTAGGGCAGGGAACTATGGCTACACCTTC
TRBJ1-5 | NA | TRBD1 | TRBV12-3/TRBV12-4 | CASSPAGGRNQPQHF | TGTGCCAGCAGTCCAGCAGGGGGCCGAAATCAGCCCCAGCATTTT
TRBJ2-7 | many | NA | TRBV6-1 | CASRTTGRTYEQYF | TGTGCCAGCAGGACGACAGGGAGGACCTACGAGCAGTACTTC
TRBJ1-5 | many | NA | TRBV12-3/TRBV12-4 | CASSFTRDRFTGNQPQHF | TGTGCCAGCAGTTTCACCCGAGATAGATTCACTGGCAATCAGCCCCAGCATTTT
TRBJ1-2 | many | TRBD1 | TRBV6-1 | CASSRDREDGYTF | TGTGCCAGCAGCCGGGACAGGGAAGATGGCTACACCTTC
TRBJ1-1 | NA | TRBD1 | TRBV6-1 | CASRDRAVNTEACF | TGTGCCAGCAGGGACAGGGCCGTGAACACTGAAGCTTGCTTT
TRBJ1-2 | many | NA | TRBV4-1 | CASSQVTGLYGYTF | TGCGCCAGCAGCCAAGTCACCGGACTGTATGGCTACACCTTC
TRBJ2-5 | many | TRBD1 | TRBV12-3/TRBV12-4 | CASSLAQGQETQYF | TGTGCCAGCAGTTTAGCACAGGGGCAAGAGACCCAGTACTTC
TRBJ2-5 | many | NA | TRBV7-6 | CASSQGGFETQYF | TGTGCCAGCAGCCAGGGGGGGTTTGAGACCCAGTACTTC
TRBJ1-2 | NA | TRBD1 | TRBV10-3 | CAVEKGGDYGYTF | TGTGCCGTGGAGAAAGGGGGCGATTATGGCTACACCTTC
TRBJ2-2 | NA | TRBD2 | TRBV20-1 | CSARGSGAGGLTGELFF | TGCAGTGCTAGGGGGTCGGGAGCGGGGGGGCTCACCGGGGAGCTGTTTTTT
TRBJ1-5 | many | NA | TRBV19 | CASSLQFSNQPQHF | TGTGCCAGTAGCCTCCAATTTAGCAATCAGCCCCAGCATTTT
TRBJ1-2 | many | TRBD1 | TRBV13 | CASSSTGLGYGYTF | TGTGCCAGCAGCTCGACAGGGCTTGGGTATGGCTACACCTTC
TRBJ1-5 | many | TRBD1 | TRBV6-1 | CASSEVDRRTQHF | TGTGCCAGCAGTGAAGTGGACAGGCGGACCCAGCATTTT
TRBJ2-2 | many | NA | TRBV2 | CASSNSAARDTGELFF | TGTGCCAGCAGTAATTCGGCGGCGCGGGACACCGGGGAGCTGTTTTTT
TRBJ2-7 | few | TRBD1 | TRBV4-2 | CASSLTPGQAVFGRTYEQYF | TGTGCCAGCAGCCTTACCCCGGGACAGGCGGTCTTTGGTCGAACCTACGAGCAGTACTTC
TRBJ1-1 | few | NA | TRBV4-1 | CASSQKTVPGTEAFF | TGCGCCAGCAGCCAAAAGACAGTCCCCGGAACTGAAGCTTTCTTT
TRBJ2-5 | many | TRBD1 | TRBV7-3 | CASRKGQGESETQYF | TGTGCCAGCAGAAAGGGACAGGGGGAATCAGAGACCCAGTACTTC
TRBJ1-2 | NA | NA | TRBV28 | CASSFSNGYTF | TGTGCCAGCAGTTTCTCGAATGGCTACACCTTC
TRBJ1-5 | many | NA | TRBV24-1 | CATSPQGSNQPQHF | TGTGCCACCAGTCCCCAAGGGAGCAATCAGCCCCAGCATTTT
TRBJ1-3 | many | NA | TRBV19 | CASTATGNTIYF | TGTGCCAGTACCGCGACTGGAAACACCATATATTTT
TRBJ2-7 | many | TRBD2 | TRBV11-2 | CASSLVRGGSYEQYF | TGTGCCAGCAGCTTAGTTCGCGGGGGCTCCTACGAGCAGTACTTC
TRBJ1-2 | many | NA | TRBV12-3/TRBV12-4 | CASSEQGENGYTF | TGTGCCAGCAGTGAGCAGGGAGAGAATGGCTACACCTTC
TRBJ2-7 | many | TRBD2 | TRBV20-1 | CSARGGRAGVYEQYF | TGCAGTGCTAGAGGGGGCCGAGCGGGGGTTTACGAGCAGTACTTC
TRBJ1-5 | many | NA | TRBV6-5 | CASRARLYSNQPQHF | TGTGCCAGCAGGGCGAGACTCTATAGCAATCAGCCCCAGCATTTT
TRBJ2-5 | few | NA | TRBV5-1 | CASSLSGQGETQYF | TGCGCCAGCAGCTTAAGTGGGCAGGGAGAGACCCAGTACTTC
TRBJ1-1 | many | NA | TRBV20-1 | CSARDQERGEAFF | TGCAGTGCTAGAGATCAGGAGCGGGGTGAAGCTTTCTTT
TRBJ1-5 | few | NA | TRBV30 | CAWSISSNQPQHF | TGTGCCTGGAGTATCAGTAGCAATCAGCCCCAGCATTTT
TRBJ2-5 | many | NA | TRBV2 | CASSGWGLQETQYF | TGTGCCAGCAGTGGGTGGGGGCTGCAAGAGACCCAGTACTTC
TRBJ2-2 | once | TRBD1 | TRBV2 | CASSRDSLKELFF | TGTGCCAGCAGTCGGGACAGCCTCAAGGAGCTGTTTTTT
TRBJ2-7 | many | NA | TRBV29-1 | CSEGTGSSYEQYF | TGCAGCGAGGGGACGGGCAGCTCCTACGAGCAGTACTTC
TRBJ1-1 | many | TRBD1 | TRBV29-1 | CSVEGQITNTEAFF | TGCAGCGTTGAGGGACAGATAACGAACACTGAAGCTTTCTTT
TRBJ2-7 | many | NA | TRBV25-1 | CASTGYGPYEQYF | TGTGCCAGCACCGGGTACGGGCCTTACGAGCAGTACTTC
TRBJ1-2 | NA | NA | TRBV4-1 | CASSQYLGAKGYTF | TGCGCCAGCAGCCAATATCTGGGGGCGAAAGGCTACACCTTC
TRBJ2-2 | few | NA | TRBV6-1 | CASSGGDGAGELFF | TGTGCCAGCAGTGGAGGAGACGGGGCCGGGGAGCTGTTTTTT
TRBJ2-2 | many | NA | TRBV6-1 | CASTKGTGELFF | TGTGCCAGCACCAAAGGGACCGGGGAGCTGTTTTTT
TRBJ1-2 | many | TRBD1 | TRBV6-1 | CASVRQGGGYTF | TGTGCCAGCGTACGACAGGGTGGAGGCTACACCTTC
TRBJ2-5 | many | NA | TRBV4-1 | CASSQARGRLREETQYF | TGCGCCAGCAGCCAAGCGAGAGGACGGCTACGGGAAGAGACCCAGTACTTC
TRBJ1-5 | many | NA | TRBV11-2 | CASSPSSPHQPQHF | TGTGCCAGCAGCCCATCTAGCCCCCATCAGCCCCAGCATTTT
TRBJ1-5 | many | NA | TRBV12-3/TRBV12-4 | CASSFRLMGGYSNQPQHF | TGTGCCAGCAGTTTTAGGTTGATGGGGGGTTATAGCAATCAGCCCCAGCATTTT
TRBJ2-2 | many | NA | TRBV5-1 | CASSLLQVNTGELFF | TGCGCCAGCAGCTTGCTACAGGTGAACACCGGGGAGCTGTTTTTT
TRBJ1-3 | many | NA | TRBV2 | CASKTEISGNTIYF | TGTGCCAGCAAAACAGAGATCTCTGGAAACACCATATATTTT
TRBJ2-7 | few | TRBD1 | TRBV11-2 | CASSLSLTGGRSEQYF | TGTGCCAGCAGCTTGTCACTGACAGGGGGCAGAAGCGAGCAGTACTTC
TRBJ1-1 | NA | NA | TRBV6-1 | CASSQMGGDTEAFF | TGTGCCAGCAGTCAAATGGGGGGAGACACTGAAGCTTTCTTT
TRBJ1-1 | NA | NA | TRBV6-5 | CASSYGSWDTEAFF | TGTGCCAGCAGTTACGGGAGCTGGGACACTGAAGCTTTCTTT
TRBJ2-2 | many | NA | TRBV24-1 | CATSDFQGQGTGELFF | TGTGCCACCAGTGATTTCCAGGGGCAGGGCACCGGGGAGCTGTTTTTT
TRBJ1-1 | many | TRBD1 | TRBV20-1 | CGLGQASHTEAFF | TGCGGTCTAGGACAGGCCTCGCACACTGAAGCTTTCTTT
TRBJ1-2 | many | TRBD1 | TRBV6-5 | CASSSRRVGQLNYGYTF | TGTGCCAGCAGTTCTCGGAGGGTGGGACAGTTAAACTATGGCTACACCTTC
TRBJ1-2 | NA | NA | TRBV7-8 | CASSPVGETASGYTF | TGTGCCAGCAGCCCCGTCGGGGAGACTGCGAGTGGCTACACCTTC
TRBJ1-2 | many | TRBD1 | TRBV28 | CASTVTGAYGYTF | TGTGCCAGCACGGTCACAGGGGCCTATGGCTACACCTTC
TRBJ1-1 | many | NA | TRBV6-1 | CASSEAGPREAFF | TGTGCCAGCAGTGAAGCGGGACCGAGGGAAGCTTTCTTT
TRBJ2-4 | many | NA | TRBV11-2 | CASSLLGLTKNIQYF | TGTGCCAGCAGCTTATTGGGGTTAACCAAAAACATTCAGTACTTC